This passage covers 2 T cell receptor beta chains from one sample sequenced in a study of blood T cell repertoires in COVID-19. Method: immunoSEQ multiplex PCR; TCRdb's copy keeps in-frame clones and lacks some. The table records 250,000 to 350,000 clones, about 90% of them present only once. Sample: peripheral blood. All receptors derive from a woman aged 45-65 years with COVID-19, enrolled during active disease.

The chain joins TRBV11-3 to TRBJ2-3; 10 bases line up with TRBD2. Germline V lookup: CDR1 SGHNT, CDR2 YENEEA. The V and J ends lost 3 bases and 2 bases, in that order; junction bases with no gene match: 5. This CDR3 is 16 amino acids long. CDR3 in amino acids: CASSLAAGGFTDTQYF. Here the CDR3 DNA reads TGTGCCAGCAGCTTGGCAGCGGGAGGGTTCACAGATACGCAGTATTTT. Supplemented by reference TRBV11-3 and TRBJ2-3, the full variable domain reads EAGVVQSPRYKIIEKKQPVAFWCNPISGHNTLYWYLQNLGQGPELLIRYENEEAVDDSQLPKDRFSAERLKGVDSTLKIQPAELGDSAVYLCASSLAAGGFTDTQYFGPGTRLTVL.

The chain recombines TRBV2 with TRBJ2-3, with no clear D. The germline V and J ends were trimmed by 7 bases and 5 bases, with 19 bases remaining between them. The CDR3 runs 15 residues. Germline CDR1 and CDR2: SNHLY and FYNNEI. The CDR3 region has the DNA TGTGCCAGCACTCCGAATCCGAGCGTGGGAGATACGCAGTATTTT. It translates to CASTPNPSVGDTQYF.